This TCR beta chain was recorded in a study of blood T cell repertoires in COVID-19. The protocol was immunoSEQ multiplex PCR, while the TCRdb copy is restricted to in-frame clones and leaves out a portion. Of a few hundred thousand clones listed, 90% were seen once; the top ten hold about 15%. J lost 7 bases, V lost 4 bases, and 8 bases had no gene match. The CDR3 has 15 residues. Germline V gives CDR1 MNHEY, CDR2 SVGAGI. Participant ages covered about 18 to 90 years across 25 or so US areas. Sample: PBMCs or T cells enriched from blood (not recorded which). The gene calls are TRBV6-5 and TRBJ1-4; 8 bases align to TRBD1. The TCR was taken from a man aged 30 to 45 who had been exposed to COVID-19. Here the CDR3 DNA reads TGTGCCAGCAGTTTGACGACAGGGGAGGGTGAAAAACTGTTTTTT. It specifies CASSLTTGEGEKLFF.